Shown below are 8 T cell receptor beta chains from a single sample sequenced in a study of patients and donors after allogeneic stem cell transplantation. TCRdb redid the calling of the RT-PCR reads with MiXCR, one entry per CDR3 protein. The table lists around 82,000 distinct CDR3 sequences, 5% of them singletons. Sequenced input: blood, either unsorted or a sorted T cell fraction (not recorded which). These receptors all stem from a human donor who was either an allogeneic HSCT recipient or a stem cell or donor lymphocyte infusion donor (not recorded which). It is not recorded whose cells these are; they may come from a transplant donor.

The rearrangement uses TRBV6-5 and TRBJ2-5; 9 nucleotides match TRBD1. Per germline, CDR1 MNHEY and CDR2 SVGAGI. After removal of 4 bases from V and 5 bases from J, the junction contained 5 bases not matched to a gene. The CDR3 has 14 residues. The CDR3 loop is CASSWDRAGETQYF. The DNA for the CDR3 is TGTGCCAGCAGTTGGGACAGGGCTGGGGAGACCCAGTACTTC.

Ten or more counts support this clonotype. The rearrangement uses TRBV2 and TRBJ2-1; TRBD2 aligns across 11 bases. Looked up from germline, CDR1 is SNHLY and CDR2 is FYNNEI. The CDR3 has 17 residues. V gave up 1 base and J gave up 4 bases; unmatched junction bases: 6. CDR3: CASSEVTGLAAYNEQFF. CDR3 bases: TGTGCCAGCAGTGAAGTTACGGGACTAGCGGCATACAATGAGCAGTTCTTC.

This clonotype was seen ten or more times. V is TRBV30 and J is TRBJ1-4; 7 bases are a match to TRBD1. The CDR3 is 14 residues long. Unmatched junction bases numbered 6, after V lost 5 bases and J lost 3 bases. Germline V lookup: CDR1 GTSNPN, CDR2 SVGIG (reference sequence). The CDR3 DNA reads as TGTGCCTGGGATTCAGGGGGTTCTAATGAAAAACTGTTTTTT. It encodes CAWDSGGSNEKLFF.

This clonotype appeared many times. This chain uses TRBV5-1 with TRBJ2-2; D remains unclear. CDR1 SGHRS and CDR2 YFSETQ come from the germline V gene. The CDR3 spans 16 residues. V dropped 1 base and J dropped 4 bases, with 14 bases sitting between them. This CDR3 reads CASSLLTARSTGELFF. DNA for the CDR3: TGCGCCAGCAGCTTGTTAACAGCCCGATCCACCGGGGAGCTGTTTTTT. The entire variable domain, with the rest obtained from reference TRBV5-1 and TRBJ2-2, is as follows: KAGVTQTPRYLIKTRGQQVTLSCSPISGHRSVSWYQQTPGQGLQFLFEYFSETQRNKGNFPGRFSGRQFSNSRSEMNVSTLELGDSALYLCASSLLTARSTGELFFGEGSRLTVL.

This clonotype has only a few counts. This chain joins TRBV10-2 and TRBJ1-5; 9 bases align to TRBD1. CDR3 size: 16 residues. The V gene end was trimmed by 3 bases and the J gene end by 6 bases; junction bases not matched to a gene: 9. CDR1 and CDR2 from the germline V gene are WSHSY and SAAADI. CDR3 protein: CASSDRGQGGGQPQHF. The CDR3 bases are TGCGCCAGCAGTGACAGGGGACAGGGAGGGGGTCAGCCCCAGCATTTT.

This clonotype occurred many times. This chain connects TRBV4-2 to TRBJ1-3; D is undetermined. This CDR3 spans 14 amino acids. V gave up 4 bases and J gave up 0 bases, with 7 bases separating them. CDR1 is LGHNA, CDR2 YNFKEQ, per germline. The CDR3 DNA sequence: TGTGCCAGCAGCCCGTCTCACTCTGGAAACACCATATATTTT. This encodes CASSPSHSGNTIYF.

This clonotype was picked up many times. The chain joins TRBV6-1 to TRBJ1-5, with D possibly TRBD1 on 5 matching bases. Germline V lookup: CDR1 MNHNS, CDR2 SASEGT. The CDR3 runs to 13 residues. Deletions cut 3 bases from V and 7 bases from J, with 10 bases between. The CDR3 DNA reads TGTGCCAGCAGTGACTTGGGGGGACAGCCCCAGCATTTT. It encodes CASSDLGGQPQHF.

This clonotype was recorded many times. The chain combines TRBV5-1 with TRBJ2-7; D may be TRBD2 (5 bases). Per the germline V gene, CDR1 is SGHRS and CDR2 is YFSETQ. CDR3 size: 14 residues. V lost 1 base to trimming and J lost 2 bases, with 10 bases between them. Here the CDR3 DNA reads TGCGCCAGCAGCTTGAGCGGTTCGACCTACGAGCAGTACTTC. This encodes CASSLSGSTYEQYF.